This T cell receptor (beta chain) came from a study of technical replicates of blood from a handful of donors. TCRdb's copy holds only in-frame clones and misses some; the assay was immunoSEQ multiplex PCR. The table shows some 14,000 clones, with 80% to 90% occurring only once. Trimming removed 2 bases from V and 4 bases from J, with 6 bases in between. Germline CDR1 reads KGHSH; CDR2 reads LQKENI. The CDR3 has 13 amino acids. The chain recombines TRBV18 with TRBJ1-3; D ambiguous. Sequenced material: PBMCs. This receptor was identified in a human donor in good health. The CDR3 reads CASSPGFGNTIYF. Here the CDR3 DNA reads TGTGCCAGCTCACCAGGCTTCGGAAACACCATATATTTT.